Below, one T cell receptor (beta chain) is given with its context. These data come from a study of shared clonotypes between healthy human individuals. For the study at large: CD4 naive and memory got three plates each, CD8 naive two, CD8 memory one.

Donors were healthy HIV-negative adults without recently reported acute infections or vaccinations. Sorted-subset replicate PCR reactions were performed with about 190 ng DNA, corresponding to tens of thousands of T cell genomes. Repertoires were generated with immunoSEQ multiplex PCR, while TCRdb's copy carries only in-frame clones and drops some. In the table there are 2 million to 3 million clones, 93% of which are singletons. The CDR3 totals 11 residues. V lost 8 bases to trimming and J lost 3 bases, with 7 bases between them. The V gene's germline CDR1 is MNHNY and CDR2 SVGAGI (reference sequence).

The sequenced sample was naive CD4+ T cells from PBMCs. The subset is: CD45RA+ positively selected. The clonotype originates from a man in his late teens or twenties in good health. Some clones in this sample may be carry-over from other donors' samples. The rearrangement joins TRBV6-6 to TRBJ1-1; D not resolved. CDR3: CASERDTEAFF. Written as DNA, the CDR3 is TGTGCCAGCGAACGGGACACTGAAGCTTTCTTT.